This T cell receptor beta chain is drawn from a study of cytomegalovirus exposure and HLA in healthy donors. Regarding the study as a whole: Overall, roughly 160 TCR beta chains were annotated as cytomegalovirus-associated. Highly shared sequence variants in one cluster were likely a sequencing artifact. Analyzed later, association rates of TCRs varied across HLA loci, with DRB1 most and HLA-C fewest.

The study ran its PCR with 60 Vbeta and 13 Jbeta primers. The repertoire was sequenced with immunoSEQ multiplex PCR; TCRdb's copy has only in-frame clones and lacks some. The sample is made up of 35,000 to 45,000 clones, and the top ten hold 4% of it. Germline loops: CDR1 SGHVS, CDR2 FQNEAQ. The germline V and J ends were trimmed by 1 base and 3 bases, with 10 bases remaining between them. The CDR3 runs 14 residues. On this clone itself: Its antigen is not known.

The sequenced sample was PBMCs. The V call is TRBV7-8, the J call TRBJ2-7; no reliable D call. This TCR derives from a male donor in good health and CMV-seronegative. This CDR3 reads CASSLVLAGYEQYF. CDR3 DNA: TGTGCCAGCAGCTTAGTTTTAGCCGGCTACGAGCAGTACTTC.